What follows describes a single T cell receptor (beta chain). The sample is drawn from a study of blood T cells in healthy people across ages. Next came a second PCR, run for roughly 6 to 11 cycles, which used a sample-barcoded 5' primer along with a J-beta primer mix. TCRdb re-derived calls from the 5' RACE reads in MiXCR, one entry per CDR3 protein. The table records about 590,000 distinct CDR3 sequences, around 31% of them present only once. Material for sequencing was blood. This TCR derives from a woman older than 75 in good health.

The CDR3 region has the DNA TGTGCCAGCAGCTTACACCAGACAGGGGGAGGTGGCTACACCTTC. The encoded protein is CASSLHQTGGGGYTF. The gene calls are TRBV7-2 and TRBJ1-2, with 9 bases matching TRBD1. CDR3 size: 15 residues. The J segment lost 7 bases and the V segment lost 2 bases, leaving 8 bases of the junction unmatched. In germline, CDR1 is SGHTA, CDR2 FQGNSA.